The 4 T cell receptor beta chains presented below share a single source sample, sequenced in a study of blood T cell repertoires in COVID-19. TCRdb keeps only in-frame clones here, not all; method: immunoSEQ multiplex PCR. Among a few hundred thousand clones, about 90% were seen once, and the ten largest hold approximately 7.8%. Material for sequencing was peripheral blood. These receptors were taken from a woman aged 45-59 years who had recovered from COVID-19.

The V call is TRBV28, the J call TRBJ1-4; D uncertain. CDR1 is MDHEN, CDR2 SYDVKM, per germline. This CDR3 comprises 16 residues. V gave up 5 bases and J gave up 4 bases, with 17 bases separating them. The DNA for the CDR3 is TGTGCCAGCAGTAAATACCTCGGGAGTGGTAATGAAAAACTGTTTTTT. Translated: CASSKYLGSGNEKLFF.

The CDR3 DNA reads TGTGCCAGCAGCCTCAGCCATATAAGGGGGATATTGTTCGATGGCTACACCTTC. Its translation: CASSLSHIRGILFDGYTF. This chain uses TRBV14 with TRBJ1-2; TRBD1 is a possible D gene (6 bases). Trimming shortened V by 4 bases and J by 6 bases, and 27 bases separated the two germline ends. The CDR3 length is 18 residues. Germline V lookup: CDR1 SGHDN, CDR2 FVKESK. Full variable domain (outside the CDR3, taken from reference TRBV14 and TRBJ1-2): EAGVTQFPSHSVIEKGQTVTLRCDPISGHDNLYWYRRVMGKEIKFLLHFVKESKQDESGMPNNRFLAERTGGTYSTLKVQPAELEDSGVYFCASSLSHIRGILFDGYTFGSGTRLTVV.

The sample holds one count of this clone. The rearrangement uses TRBV14 and TRBJ2-5; 9 nucleotides align to TRBD1. Trimming removed 4 bases from V and 6 bases from J; junction bases left unmatched: 9. The CDR3 runs to 15 residues. Germline V gives CDR1 SGHDN, CDR2 FVKESK. CDR3 DNA: TGTGCCAGCAGCCGACAAACAGGGGGCATAAAGACCCAGTACTTC. Translated, it gives CASSRQTGGIKTQYF.

The chain is built from TRBV7-6 and TRBJ2-1; TRBD1 aligns across 9 bases. This CDR3 has 16 residues. From germline, CDR1 is SGHVS and CDR2 FNYEAQ. Trimming at V came to 7 bases and at J to 3 bases, leaving 10 bases not matched to a gene. CDR3 nucleotides: TGTGCCAGCACCCTTACGGGACAGGGTTACTACAATGAGCAGTTCTTC. Its translation is CASTLTGQGYYNEQFF. The full variable domain, with the rest looked up from reference TRBV7-6 and TRBJ2-1, is GAGVSQSPRYKVTKRGQDVALRCDPISGHVSLYWYRQALGQGPEFLTYFNYEAQQDKSGLPNDRFSAERPEGSISTLTIQRTEQRDSAMYRCASTLTGQGYYNEQFFGPGTRLTVL.